Shown below are 24 T cell receptor beta chains from a single sample sequenced in a study of blood T cells in healthy people across ages. A second PCR of roughly 7 to 11 cycles used a sample-barcoded 5' primer and a J-beta primer mix. One entry per CDR3 protein results from TCRdb running MiXCR on the 5' RACE reads. The repertoire holds some 1 million distinct CDR3 sequences, with roughly 45% as singletons. Sequencing used blood. The source of these receptors is a woman aged 55-69 years in good health.

J is TRBJ2-4 and V is TRBV5-5; 7 nucleotides line up with TRBD2. CDR1 is SGHKS and CDR2 is YYEKEE in the germline V gene (reference sequence). This CDR3 has 15 residues. The ends lost 2 bases at V and 6 bases at J; junction bases unmatched: 8. CDR3 sequence (DNA): TGTGCCAGCAGCTTAGGCGGGAGCTTGACAAACATTCAGTACTTC. This codes for CASSLGGSLTNIQYF.

Only a few counts were recorded for this clonotype. V and J are TRBV3-1 and TRBJ2-5, with TRBD2 matching over 13 bases. Germline V gene sequence: CDR1 LGHDT, CDR2 YNNKEL (reference sequence). This CDR3 comprises 15 residues. V shed 3 bases and J 5 bases; nucleotides not matched to a gene: 3. CDR3 DNA: TGTGCCAGCAGCCAGGGACTAGCGGGAAGGGAGACCCAGTACTTC. It specifies CASSQGLAGRETQYF.

This chain joins TRBV13 and TRBJ2-3; 13 bases align to TRBD2. The trim removed 5 bases at V and 13 bases at J, leaving 3 bases unmatched. From germline, CDR1 is PRHDT and CDR2 FYEKMQ (reference sequence). The CDR3 has 12 amino acids. DNA of the CDR3: TGTGCCAGCAGCACCGGGACTAGCGGGGAGTATTTT. As protein: CASSTGTSGEYF.

The sample holds a few counts of this clonotype. The chain employs TRBV11-2 and TRBJ1-4; D possibly corresponds to TRBD1 (5 bases). Germline CDR1 SGHAT, CDR2 FQNNGV. V gave up 8 bases and J gave up 4 bases, with 20 bases separating them. The CDR3 spans 16 residues. The CDR3, as DNA: TGTGCCAGCTCCGTTTCGGGAGGGGCACTTAATGAAAAACTGTTTTTT. Protein: CASSVSGGALNEKLFF.

In its sample, this clonotype was seen many times. The CDR3 here is CASSPLLAGYNEQFF. As DNA, the CDR3 is TGTGCCAGCAGCCCCCTCCTGGCGGGGTACAATGAGCAGTTCTTC. This chain links TRBV12-3 or TRBV12-4 with TRBJ2-1; possibly TRBD2 for D (6 bases). The CDR3 runs 15 residues. The V end was cut by 6 bases, the J end by 4 bases, with 16 bases between.

The chain recombines TRBV10-1 with TRBJ2-3; D assignment may be TRBD1 or TRBD2 (5 bases each). The V and J ends lost 3 bases and 5 bases respectively, with 12 bases between them. Per germline, CDR1 WNHNN and CDR2 SYGVQD (reference sequence). CDR3 length: 14 amino acids. CDR3 nucleotides: TGCGCCAGCAGTGATAATTCTGGGGGAGATACGCAGTATTTT. It yields the protein CASSDNSGGDTQYF.

The chain employs TRBV6-1 and TRBJ2-7, with D perhaps matching TRBD2 (5 bases). The CDR3 has 14 amino acids. The germline CDR1 and CDR2 sequences are MNHNS and SASEGT. V lost 6 bases to trimming and J lost 4 bases, with 16 bases between them. The CDR3 loop reads CASSRRGVDYEQYF. The CDR3 DNA is TGTGCCAGCAGCCGCCGGGGTGTGGATTACGAGCAGTACTTC.

This chain joins TRBV24-1 and TRBJ2-4; TRBD2 might be the D (5 bases). The CDR3 has 15 amino acids. V was shortened by 4 bases and J by 7 bases, with 16 bases between the two germline ends. Germline V CDR1 and CDR2: KGHDR, SFDVKD. The CDR3 DNA follows: TGTGCCACCAGTGACCCACGGGAAGCCCAGAACATTCAGTACTTC. Protein product: CATSDPREAQNIQYF.

This clonotype has a handful of counts. The CDR3 DNA follows: TGTGCCAGCAGTCCTTCTAGCGGGAGCTCCTGGAATGAGCAGTTCTTC. Translation gives CASSPSSGSSWNEQFF. The chain joins TRBV3-1 to TRBJ2-1, with 10 bases lining up with TRBD2. Unmatched junction bases numbered 12, after V lost 6 bases and J lost 7 bases. This CDR3 contains 16 residues. Looked up from germline, CDR1 is LGHDT and CDR2 is YNNKEL (reference sequence).

The chain combines TRBV11-2 with TRBJ1-1, with D perhaps matching TRBD1 (5 bases). Trimming left V 4 bases short and J 11 bases short, with 17 bases between. Looked up from germline, CDR1 is SGHAT and CDR2 is FQNNGV. The CDR3 is 13 residues long. The CDR3 here is CASSYPSGLGAFF. CDR3 nucleotides: TGTGCCAGCAGCTATCCCTCGGGACTCGGGGCTTTCTTT. Based on the CDR3 plus reference TRBV11-2 and TRBJ1-1, the full variable domain is EAGVAQSPRYKIIEKRQSVAFWCNPISGHATLYWYQQILGQGPKLLIQFQNNGVVDDSQLPKDRFSAERLKGVDSTLKIQPAKLEDSAVYLCASSYPSGLGAFFGQGTRLTVV.

J is TRBJ2-7 and V is TRBV28, with D perhaps TRBD2 (5 bases). CDR1 is MDHEN and CDR2 is SYDVKM in the germline V gene. The length of the CDR3 is 14 residues. V was clipped by 6 bases and J by 2 bases, with 14 bases between them. Here the CDR3 reads CASRFEGSTYEQYF. The CDR3 region has the DNA TGTGCCAGCAGGTTCGAAGGGAGCACCTACGAGCAGTACTTC.

This clonotype was observed a handful of times. The V and J genes are TRBV3-1 and TRBJ1-4; 8 nucleotides align to TRBD1. Germline CDR1 is LGHDT and CDR2 is YNNKEL (reference sequence). V was clipped by 4 bases and J by 4 bases; unmatched bases: 5. CDR3 length: 15 residues. CDR3 in amino acids: CASSPYRGSNEKLFF. CDR3 in DNA: TGTGCCAGCAGCCCATACAGGGGGAGTAATGAAAAACTGTTTTTT.

This chain connects TRBV12-3 or TRBV12-4 to TRBJ2-1; D perhaps matches TRBD1 (6 bases). CDR3 length: 13 amino acids. V was shortened by 0 bases and J by 16 bases, with 16 bases between the two germline ends. Here the CDR3 reads CASSLAGARPDFF. The CDR3 nucleotides are TGTGCCAGCAGTTTAGCGGGGGCTAGGCCAGACTTCTTC.

V and J are TRBV18 and TRBJ1-5; TRBD1 is a possible D gene (5 bases). This CDR3 contains 15 residues. Trimming pared 1 base from V and 6 bases from J, leaving 13 bases between. Germline V gives CDR1 KGHSH, CDR2 LQKENI. The CDR3 coding sequence is TGTGCCAGCTCACCACAGCAGGGAGCGGGTCAGCCCCAGCATTTT. Its translation: CASSPQQGAGQPQHF.

The chain couples TRBV2 to TRBJ1-4; 7 positions agree with TRBD1. V lost 8 bases, J lost 7 bases, and 13 bases stayed unmatched. The germline gives CDR1 SNHLY, CDR2 FYNNEI. This CDR3 spans 15 amino acids. The CDR3 nucleotides are TGTGCCAGCGGAACAGGGGCCAGCTTTTCTGAAAAACTGTTTTTT. This translates into CASGTGASFSEKLFF.

The gene calls are TRBV11-1 and TRBJ2-1; TRBD1 aligns across 12 bases. Unmatched junction bases numbered 11, after V lost 5 bases and J lost 0 bases. Germline loops: CDR1 SGHAT, CDR2 FQDESV (reference sequence). This CDR3 is 19 amino acids long. This CDR3 is CASSPPPGQGATSYNEQFF. The CDR3, as DNA: TGTGCCAGCAGCCCGCCACCGGGACAGGGGGCAACCTCCTACAATGAGCAGTTCTTC.

The chain combines TRBV21-1 with TRBJ2-1; the table's D call TRBD1 went unverified against the DNA. TRBV21-1 is shown as a pseudogene. This CDR3 spans 16 amino acids. The CDR3: CASVSLGARSYNEQFF. CDR3 coding DNA: TGTGCCAGCGTCTCCCTGGGGGCCCGCTCCTACAATGAGCAGTTCTTC.

This CDR3 is CASSYLAGALEQYF. The CDR3 DNA reads as TGTGCCAGCAGTTACTTAGCGGGAGCCCTCGAGCAGTACTTC. This sequence joins TRBV6-2 or TRBV6-3 and TRBJ2-7, with TRBD2 matching over 9 bases. There are 14 residues in the CDR3. Germline V gives CDR1 MNHEY, CDR2 SVGEGT. The ends lost 1 base at V and 6 bases at J; junction bases unmatched: 4.

The sample holds a few counts of this clonotype. The CDR3 is CASSHFGPSHETQYF. Written as DNA, the CDR3 is TGCGCCAGCAGCCACTTCGGCCCGAGCCATGAGACCCAGTACTTC. This chain uses TRBV5-1 with TRBJ2-5; D gene unclear. Per germline, CDR1 SGHRS and CDR2 YFSETQ. The V and J ends lost 4 bases and 5 bases respectively, with 18 bases between them. The CDR3 loop spans 15 amino acids.

V gene TRBV28 combines with J gene TRBJ2-5; possibly TRBD1 for D (6 bases). The V end lost 5 bases, the J end lost 5 bases, and 18 bases lay between the germline ends. Germline V gene lookup returns CDR1 MDHEN and CDR2 SYDVKM. The CDR3 length is 15 residues. CDR3 sequence: CASSGKQGSGETQYF. CDR3 DNA sequence: TGTGCCAGCAGTGGAAAACAGGGTTCGGGTGAGACCCAGTACTTC. Using reference TRBV28 and TRBJ2-5 for the parts outside the CDR3, the full variable domain is DVKVTQSSRYLVKRTGEKVFLECVQDMDHENMFWYRQDPGLGLRLIYFSYDVKMKEKGDIPEGYSVSREKKERFSLILESASTNQTSMYLCASSGKQGSGETQYFGPGTRLLVL.

This clonotype was counted a single time. This chain uses TRBV13 with TRBJ2-2, with 14 nucleotides matching TRBD2. This CDR3 is 20 amino acids long. The germline gives CDR1 PRHDT, CDR2 FYEKMQ (reference sequence). V shed 5 bases, J shed 6 bases, and the junction held 17 bases outside the gene matches. The CDR3 nucleotides read TGTGCCAGCAGCCCATACGCGAGGACTAGCGGGAGGTTTTGGGCCGGGGAGCTGTTTTTT. It is translated as CASSPYARTSGRFWAGELFF.

The V call is TRBV4-2, the J call TRBJ1-1; D gene unclear. V was shortened by 4 bases and J by 3 bases, with 15 bases between the two germline ends. This CDR3 has 15 residues. The V gene's germline CDR1 is LGHNA and CDR2 YNFKEQ. CDR3 coding DNA: TGTGCCAGCAGCCCAGATGAGGATTGGGACACTGAAGCTTTCTTT. Encoded protein: CASSPDEDWDTEAFF.

This clonotype was observed a handful of times. V and J are TRBV5-1 and TRBJ2-7, with 7 positions matching TRBD1. This CDR3 contains 16 residues. V lost 0 bases and J lost 3; bases outside the gene matches: 9. Looked up from germline, CDR1 is SGHRS and CDR2 is YFSETQ. CDR3 nucleotides: TGCGCCAGCAGCTTGGCCGTGGGACAGAAGTACTACGAGCAGTACTTC. Amino acids: CASSLAVGQKYYEQYF. Full variable domain (missing parts from reference TRBV5-1 and TRBJ2-7): KAGVTQTPRYLIKTRGQQVTLSCSPISGHRSVSWYQQTPGQGLQFLFEYFSETQRNKGNFPGRFSGRQFSNSRSEMNVSTLELGDSALYLCASSLAVGQKYYEQYFGPGTRLTVT.

The chain has TRBV9 and TRBJ2-5; TRBD2 matches at 8 bases. The J call may not be correct, given that the DNA end is closer to TRBJ2-7. The CDR3 extends over 13 amino acids. CDR1 and CDR2 (germline): SGDLS, YYNGEE. The CDR3 protein is CASSVSGRGEQYF. The CDR3 nucleotides are TGTGCCAGCAGCGTCAGCGGGAGAGGCGAGCAGTACTTC.